This TCR beta chain appears in the sequencing data of a study of T cell repertoires in cytomegalovirus infection. Germline V gives CDR1 SNHLY, CDR2 FYNNEI. The V gene lost 8 bases and the J gene lost 2 bases, with 16 bases spanning the gap. This CDR3 is 14 amino acids long. Via MiXCR, TCRdb re-called the reads, giving one row per CDR3 protein. Of 560,000 or so distinct CDR3 sequences in the sample, 16% were seen once. This TCR was recovered from a human donor in good health (CMV status not recorded). Some clones in this sample may be carry-over from other donors' samples. The chain uses TRBV2 and TRBJ2-7, with D perhaps TRBD2 (6 bases). Sequenced input: CD8+ T cells from PBMCs. The CDR3 DNA follows: TGTGCCAGCGTCGGCGGGCGGGAAACCTACGAGCAGTACTTC. Its translation is CASVGGRETYEQYF. Together with reference TRBV2 and TRBJ2-7, the CDR3 gives the full variable domain: EPEVTQTPSHQVTQMGQEVILRCVPISNHLYFYWYRQILGQKVEFLVSFYNNEISEKSEIFDDQFSVERPDGSNFTLKIRSTKLEDSAMYFCASVGGRETYEQYFGPGTRLTVT.